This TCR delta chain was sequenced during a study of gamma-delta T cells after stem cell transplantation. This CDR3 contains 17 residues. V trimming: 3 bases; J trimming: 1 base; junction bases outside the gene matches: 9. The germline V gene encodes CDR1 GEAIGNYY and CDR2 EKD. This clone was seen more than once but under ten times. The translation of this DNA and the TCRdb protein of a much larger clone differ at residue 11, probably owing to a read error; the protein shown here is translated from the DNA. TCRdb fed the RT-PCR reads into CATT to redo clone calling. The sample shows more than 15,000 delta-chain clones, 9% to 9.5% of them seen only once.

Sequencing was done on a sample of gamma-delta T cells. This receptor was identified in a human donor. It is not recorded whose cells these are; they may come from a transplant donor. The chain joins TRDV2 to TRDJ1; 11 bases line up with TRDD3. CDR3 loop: CACDSLMGDTFTDKLIF. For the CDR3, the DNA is TGTGCCTGTGACTCTCTCATGGGGGATACGTTCACCGATAAACTCATCTTT.